The next 9 T cell receptor beta chains were all read from a single sample in a study of OX40 agonist ivuxolimab in advanced cancers. Measured with immunoSEQ multiplex PCR; TCRdb has only the in-frame clones, and not every one. The table shows about 54,000 clones, with approximately 90% occurring only once. The sequences come from CD4+ or CD8+ T cells sorted from blood, collected in a trial of the OX40 agonist ivuxolimab. All receptors come from an adult with an advanced solid tumor such as melanoma, head and neck, liver or kidney cancer.

The chain employs TRBV5-8 and TRBJ2-3; no definite D call. Germline V CDR1 and CDR2: SGHTS, YDEGEE. This CDR3 region has 14 residues. Deletions cut 0 bases from V and 4 bases from J, with 9 bases between. The CDR3 coding sequence is TGTGCCAGCAGCTTGGGTCAGGTCCCAGATACGCAGTATTTT. It encodes CASSLGQVPDTQYF.

A single count supports this clone. J is TRBJ1-2 and V is TRBV12-5; 8 bases match TRBD1. The CDR3 spans 13 residues. Germline CDR1 LGHNT, CDR2 FRNRAP. Trimming took 3 bases from V and 7 from J; bases not matched to a gene: 4. The CDR3 loop reads CASGFGTGLGYTF. In DNA, the CDR3 is TGTGCTAGTGGTTTCGGGACAGGACTTGGCTACACCTTC.

This chain links TRBV6-1 with TRBJ1-2; D not resolved. This CDR3 contains 12 residues. CDR1 is MNHNS, CDR2 SASEGT, per germline. The V and J ends lost 6 bases and 4 bases respectively, with 9 bases between them. The CDR3 spells CASSMWRYGYTF. Written as DNA, the CDR3 is TGTGCCAGCAGCATGTGGCGCTATGGCTACACCTTC.

About this clone itself: An end of the junction differs from the germline gene, which may be a read error. This chain joins TRBV2 and TRBJ2-7, with TRBD2 matching 10 bases. CDR3 length: 15 amino acids. Per germline, CDR1 SNHLY and CDR2 FYNNEI. CDR3 sequence (DNA): TGTGCCAGCAGCGTACTAGCGGGGCCCTCCTACGGGCAGTACTTC. It specifies CASSVLAGPSYGQYF. Complete variable domain (other parts from reference TRBV2 and TRBJ2-7): EPEVTQTPSHQVTQMGQEVILRCVPISNHLYFYWYRQILGQKVEFLVSFYNNEISEKSEIFDDQFSVERPDGSNFTLKIRSTKLEDSAMYFCASSVLAGPSYGQYFGPGTRLTVT.

J is TRBJ2-6 and V is TRBV27; 11 nucleotides align to TRBD2. The germline CDR1 and CDR2 sequences are MNHEY and SMNVEV (reference sequence). This CDR3 contains 16 residues. With 5 bases clipped from V and 4 bases from J, the junction kept 4 bases outside the gene matches. The CDR3 protein is CASSPGLAAGANVLTF. CDR3 in DNA: TGTGCCAGCAGTCCGGGACTAGCGGCCGGGGCCAACGTCCTGACTTTC.

This clone was seen once. The chain links TRBV6-5 to TRBJ2-5, with 7 bases lining up with TRBD2. Per germline, CDR1 MNHEY and CDR2 SVGAGI. The V segment lost 8 bases and the J segment 6 bases; nucleotides outside the gene matches: 6. This CDR3 region has 12 residues. CDR3 bases: TGTGCCAGCCGCGGGAGTTCCCAGACCCAGTACTTC. It yields the protein CASRGSSQTQYF.

The chain links TRBV18 to TRBJ1-3; TRBD1 matches 8 bases. J lost 3 bases, V lost 1 base, and 5 bases had no gene match. The CDR3 is made up of 16 amino acids. Germline-derived CDR1 and CDR2 are KGHSH and LQKENI. CDR3 region: CASSPRGQGGGNTIYF. CDR3 sequence (DNA): TGTGCCAGCTCACCACGTGGACAGGGAGGTGGAAACACCATATATTTT.

The V call is TRBV5-5, the J call TRBJ1-4; D is unresolved. In germline, CDR1 is SGHKS, CDR2 YYEKEE (reference sequence). The CDR3 is made up of 14 amino acids. Trimming shortened V by 0 bases and J by 4 bases, and 7 bases separated the two germline ends. The CDR3 sequence is CASSLVGVNEKLFF. The CDR3 DNA reads TGTGCCAGCAGCTTGGTAGGCGTTAATGAAAAACTGTTTTTT. Full variable domain (rest looked up from reference TRBV5-5 and TRBJ1-4): DAGVTQSPTHLIKTRGQQVTLRCSPISGHKSVSWYQQVLGQGPQFIFQYYEKEERGRGNFPDRFSARQFPNYSSELNVNALLLGDSALYLCASSLVGVNEKLFFGSGTQLSVL.

This sequence joins TRBV25-1 and TRBJ2-1; D is unclear. The V gene's germline CDR1 is MGHDK and CDR2 SYGVNS. The CDR3 loop spans 14 amino acids. Trimming cost V 3 bases and J 7 bases, with 13 bases left between them. This CDR3 reads CASSDSVVVNEQFF. DNA for the CDR3: TGTGCCAGCAGTGACTCGGTAGTAGTGAATGAGCAGTTCTTC.